This T cell receptor beta chain was sequenced in a study of T-cell memory formation after mild COVID-19 (dated by TCRdb to about 2021). At the level of the whole study: Most TCR sequence clusters were specific to one of the two donors. Longitudinal TCRalpha and TCRbeta repertoire sequencing tracked T-cell clones expanding and contracting after mild COVID-19 in two donors. Two young, previously healthy adult volunteers, one female and one male, were included in the cohort. Results the study describes overall, beyond this receptor: Whether the second-wave clones peaking on day 37 were SARS-CoV-2 specific was not confirmed. The study included only a couple of mild cases, and larger cohorts that include severe cases with pre-infection samples were judged to be necessary. Clones contracting from day 15 to 85 had balanced CD4/CD8 phenotypes, while a second wave expanding from day 15 to 37 was biased towards CD4+. Contracting CD4+ clones were located mainly in the CM and EM memory subsets, whereas CD8+ clones were found to be enriched in EMRA. Some responding clones were detected in pre-infection memory, which suggested that pre-existing cross-reactive memory T cells had joined the SARS-CoV-2 response.

This clonotype has more than one count but fewer than ten. Its antigen remains undetermined. No much larger clone exists at a distance of one base, and base qualities are not known. The CDR3 numbers 17 residues from cysteine through phenylalanine. The sequence is cut down to CDR3 DNA, 51 bases in frame from base 1. CDR1 and CDR2 (MGHRA, YSYEKL) derive from the germline V gene. Germline trimming amounts to 2 bases on V and 4 bases on J, with 12 as the count of junction bases outside the gene matches. Ficoll-Paque density gradient centrifugation was used to isolate PBMCs. Data came from an Illumina NovaSeq 6000. TCRalpha and TCRbeta cDNA libraries were built by 5'RACE with constant-segment primers, adding sample barcodes and unique molecular identifiers. Trizol reagent was used to extract RNA from every sample. Amplification of the libraries took two PCR steps, and the second step added a second sample barcode plus Illumina TruSeq adapters. The libraries were sequenced on an Illumina NovaSeq using 2 x 150 bp paired-end reads. Regarding the original processing steps: Demultiplexing of reads and collapsing into UMI-guided consensus sequences were performed with migec v1.2.7. With mixcr v2.1.11, UMI consensuses were aligned to TRA and TRB V and J templates and assembled into clonotypes. Expanded or contracted clonotypes were those called significant by both edgeR and NoisET, with noise models trained on biological replicates. For edgeR calls, the thresholds were a false discovery rate-adjusted p below 0.01 and a log2 fold-change of 1. As an exploratory analysis of dynamics, max-normalized trajectories of the 1000 most abundant clonotypes were examined with PCA combined with hierarchical clustering. The CD4 or CD8 phenotype of responding clones was assigned using the separately sequenced CD4+ and CD8+ repertoires. TCRdb itself trimmed the public reads at Q25 with fastp, ran MiXCR and retained productive beta chains. When rows share a CDR3 protein, they turn into one entry using the most common DNA and genes. The authors' filters were not applied to this entry. For this sample there are some 86,000 distinct CDR3 sequences; roughly 25% appear just once. The ten biggest clones cover roughly 41% of the sample.

The material sequenced was PBMCs or a T cell subset sorted from them (not recorded which). The clonotype originates from a man aged 18 to 35 who had mild COVID-19 (a few samples of this study predate the infection). The sample titles of this study are shuffled in the database, so cell type and time point are left out; the donor was told from shared clones. The sequence joins TRBV4-1 to TRBJ2-3, with TRBD2 matching 7 junction bases. The CDR3: CASSQTSLATGADTQYF. The bases are TGCGCCAGCAGCCAAACTTCACTAGCGACGGGAGCAGATACGCAGTATTTT.